What follows describes a single T cell receptor beta chain. Its target is unknown. The entry originates in a study of T cell responses to AZD1222 COVID-19 vaccine. General observations from the study: Only five to seven AZD1222 recipients were seropositive at baseline. The breadth and depth of Spike-specific TCRs increased once two AZD1222 doses had been given.

This table comes from immunoSEQ multiplex PCR, and its TCRdb copy is limited to in-frame clones, with some not included. The profile shows 100,000 to 150,000 clones, roughly 90% of them singletons. Per the germline V gene, CDR1 is SGDLS and CDR2 is YYNGEE. V lost 0 bases to trimming and J lost 10 bases; unmatched junction nucleotides: 13. This CDR3 spans 16 amino acids. Sequencing used peripheral blood, obtained on day 0 of AZD1222 vaccination. The clonotype originates from an adult in good health. The chain joins TRBV9 to TRBJ2-1, with 7 bases identical to TRBD2. For the CDR3, the DNA is TGTGCCAGCAGCGTAGAGGCTAGCGGCAACTTTCGGGAGCAGTTCTTC. Amino acid sequence: CASSVEASGNFREQFF.